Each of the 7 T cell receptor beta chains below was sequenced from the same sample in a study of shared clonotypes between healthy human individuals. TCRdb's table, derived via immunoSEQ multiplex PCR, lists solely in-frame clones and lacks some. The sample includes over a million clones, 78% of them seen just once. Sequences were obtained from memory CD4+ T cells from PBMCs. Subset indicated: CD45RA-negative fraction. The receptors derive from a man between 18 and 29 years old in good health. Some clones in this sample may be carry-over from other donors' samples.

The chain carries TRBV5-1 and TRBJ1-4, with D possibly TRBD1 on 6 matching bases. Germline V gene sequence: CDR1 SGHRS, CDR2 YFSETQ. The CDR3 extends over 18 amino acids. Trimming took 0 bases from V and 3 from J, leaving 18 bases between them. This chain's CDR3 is CASSLVGQGIGSNEKLFF. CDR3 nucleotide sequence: TGCGCCAGCAGCTTGGTCGGGCAGGGGATCGGGTCTAATGAAAAACTGTTTTTT.

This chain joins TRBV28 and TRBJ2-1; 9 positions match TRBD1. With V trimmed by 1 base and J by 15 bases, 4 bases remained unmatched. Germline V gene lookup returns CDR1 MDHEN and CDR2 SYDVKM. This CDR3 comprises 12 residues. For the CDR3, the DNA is TGTGCCAGCAGTTTATTGGACAGGGGTCCGTTCTTC. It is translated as CASSLLDRGPFF.

CDR3 DNA: TGTGCCAGCAGGAGGGGATTTAATGAAAAACTGTTTTTT. As protein: CASRRGFNEKLFF. The chain links TRBV6-1 to TRBJ1-4; D perhaps matches TRBD1 (5 bases). Germline CDR1 and CDR2: MNHNS and SASEGT. The CDR3 consists of 13 residues. Trimming removed 6 bases from V and 4 bases from J, with 9 bases in between.

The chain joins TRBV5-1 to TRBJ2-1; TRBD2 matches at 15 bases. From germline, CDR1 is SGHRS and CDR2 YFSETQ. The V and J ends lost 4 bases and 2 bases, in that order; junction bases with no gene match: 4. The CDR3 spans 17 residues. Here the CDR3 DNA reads TGCGCCAGCAGCAGCGGACTAGCGGGAGGGACCTACAATGAGCAGTTCTTC. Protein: CASSSGLAGGTYNEQFF.

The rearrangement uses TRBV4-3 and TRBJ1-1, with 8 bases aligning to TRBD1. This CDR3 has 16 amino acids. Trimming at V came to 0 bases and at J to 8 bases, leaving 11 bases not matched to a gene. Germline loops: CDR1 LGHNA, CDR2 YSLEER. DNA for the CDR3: TGCGCCAGCAGCCAAGAGGGGCAGGGGGCATGGGGGGAAGCTTTCTTT. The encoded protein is CASSQEGQGAWGEAFF.

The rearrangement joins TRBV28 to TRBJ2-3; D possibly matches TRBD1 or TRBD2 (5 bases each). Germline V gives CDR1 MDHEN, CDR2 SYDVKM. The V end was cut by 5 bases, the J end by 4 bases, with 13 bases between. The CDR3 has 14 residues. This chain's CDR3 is CASSTPLGADTQYF. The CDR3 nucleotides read TGTGCCAGCAGTACCCCCTTGGGGGCAGATACGCAGTATTTT.

CDR3 sequence (DNA): TGTGCCAGCAGCGTGGGGGCGCTTAACTATGGCTACACCTTC. Residues: CASSVGALNYGYTF. The chain carries TRBV7-2 and TRBJ1-2, with TRBD1 as a possible D gene (6 bases). The CDR3 runs to 14 residues. CDR1 and CDR2 from the germline V gene are SGHTA and FQGNSA. V was trimmed by 5 bases and J by 1 base, leaving 11 bases between them.